The T cell receptor beta chain under discussion was sequenced for a study of shared clonotypes between healthy human individuals. In the study's own analysis: Junction-only immunoSEQ data arrived without quality scores, meaning filtering differed. Sequencing was performed with immunoSEQ multiplex PCR; in TCRdb, only in-frame clones are kept and a portion is missing. V, J and clone size derive from that table, while D and trimming were established from the DNA sequence. This sample has hundreds of thousands of clones, with approximately 75% found just once. Per the germline V gene, CDR1 is MDHEN and CDR2 is SYDVKM. CDR3 length: 12 amino acids. Trimming pared 6 bases from V and 3 bases from J, leaving 8 bases between.

This sequence joins TRBV28 and TRBJ1-1; D may be TRBD1 (5 bases). This clonotype was obtained from a woman in her 30s in good health. The sequencing input was memory CD4+ T cells sorted from blood. Subset here: CD45RA-negative fraction. Here the CDR3 reads CASRGQDTEAFF. For the CDR3, the DNA is TGTGCCAGCAGGGGGCAGGACACTGAAGCTTTCTTT. Variable domain in full (rest from reference TRBV28 and TRBJ1-1): DVKVTQSSRYLVKRTGEKVFLECVQDMDHENMFWYRQDPGLGLRLIYFSYDVKMKEKGDIPEGYSVSREKKERFSLILESASTNQTSMYLCASRGQDTEAFFGQGTRLTVV.